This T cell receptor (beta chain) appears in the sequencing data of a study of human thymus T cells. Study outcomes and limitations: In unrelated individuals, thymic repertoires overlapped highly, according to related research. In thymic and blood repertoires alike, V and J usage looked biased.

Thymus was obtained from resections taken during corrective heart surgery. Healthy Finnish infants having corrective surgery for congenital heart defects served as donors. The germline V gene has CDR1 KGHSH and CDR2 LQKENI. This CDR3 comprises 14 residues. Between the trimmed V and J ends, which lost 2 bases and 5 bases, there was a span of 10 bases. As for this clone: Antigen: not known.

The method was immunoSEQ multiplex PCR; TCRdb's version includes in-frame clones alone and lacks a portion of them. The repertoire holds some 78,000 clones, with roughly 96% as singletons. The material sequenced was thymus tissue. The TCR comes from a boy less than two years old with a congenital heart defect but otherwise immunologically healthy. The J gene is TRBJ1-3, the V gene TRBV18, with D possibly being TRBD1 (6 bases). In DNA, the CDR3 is TGTGCCAGCTCACCAGGGCAGGGGAGAAACACCATATATTTT. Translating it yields CASSPGQGRNTIYF.